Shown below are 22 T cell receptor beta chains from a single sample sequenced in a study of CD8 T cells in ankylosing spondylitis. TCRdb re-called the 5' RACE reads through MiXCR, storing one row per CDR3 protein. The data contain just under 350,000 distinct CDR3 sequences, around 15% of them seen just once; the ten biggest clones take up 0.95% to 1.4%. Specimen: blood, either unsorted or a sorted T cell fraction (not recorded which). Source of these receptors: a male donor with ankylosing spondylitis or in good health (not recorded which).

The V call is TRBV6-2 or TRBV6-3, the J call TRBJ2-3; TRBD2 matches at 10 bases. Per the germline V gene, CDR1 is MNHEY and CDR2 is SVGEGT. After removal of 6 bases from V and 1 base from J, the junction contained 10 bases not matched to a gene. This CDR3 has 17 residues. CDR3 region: CASRTHPSGRGTDTQYF. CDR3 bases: TGTGCCAGCAGAACCCATCCTAGCGGGAGAGGCACAGATACGCAGTATTTT.

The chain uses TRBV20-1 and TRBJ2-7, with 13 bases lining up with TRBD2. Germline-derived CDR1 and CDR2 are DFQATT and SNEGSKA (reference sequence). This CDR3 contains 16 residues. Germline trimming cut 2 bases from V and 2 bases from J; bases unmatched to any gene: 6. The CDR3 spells CSARPPGTSGTYEQYF. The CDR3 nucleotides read TGCAGTGCTAGACCCCCGGGGACTAGCGGGACCTACGAGCAGTACTTC.

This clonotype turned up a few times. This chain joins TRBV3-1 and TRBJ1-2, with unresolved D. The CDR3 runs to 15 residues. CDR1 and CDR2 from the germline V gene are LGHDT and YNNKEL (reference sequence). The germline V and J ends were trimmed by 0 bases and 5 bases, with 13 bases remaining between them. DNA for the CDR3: TGTGCCAGCAGCCAAGATAGCCGGACGGGGTATGGCTACACCTTC. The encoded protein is CASSQDSRTGYGYTF.

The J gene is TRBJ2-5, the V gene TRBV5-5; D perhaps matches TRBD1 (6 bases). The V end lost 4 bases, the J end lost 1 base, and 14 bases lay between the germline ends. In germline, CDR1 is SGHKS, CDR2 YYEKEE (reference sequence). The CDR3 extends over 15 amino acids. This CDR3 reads CASSLLDRFQETQYF. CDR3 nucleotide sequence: TGTGCCAGCAGCCTCCTGGACAGATTCCAAGAGACCCAGTACTTC.

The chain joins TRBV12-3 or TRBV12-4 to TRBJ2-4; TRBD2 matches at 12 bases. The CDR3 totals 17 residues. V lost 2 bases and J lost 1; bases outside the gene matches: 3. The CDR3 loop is CASSLRTSGIAKNIQYF. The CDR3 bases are TGTGCCAGCAGTTTACGGACTAGCGGGATTGCCAAAAACATTCAGTACTTC.

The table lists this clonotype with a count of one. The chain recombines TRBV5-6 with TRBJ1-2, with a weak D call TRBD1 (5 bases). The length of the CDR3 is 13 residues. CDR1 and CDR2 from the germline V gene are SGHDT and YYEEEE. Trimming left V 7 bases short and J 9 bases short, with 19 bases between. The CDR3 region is CASGPGLNYCYTF. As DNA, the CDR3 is TGTGCCAGCGGCCCGGGACTGAACTACTGCTACACCTTC.

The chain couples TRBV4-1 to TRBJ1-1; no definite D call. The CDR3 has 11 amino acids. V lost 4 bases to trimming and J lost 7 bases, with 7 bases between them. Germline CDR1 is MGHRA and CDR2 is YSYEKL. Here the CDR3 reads CASSRNGEAFF. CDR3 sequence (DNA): TGCGCCAGCAGCCGCAACGGTGAAGCTTTCTTT.

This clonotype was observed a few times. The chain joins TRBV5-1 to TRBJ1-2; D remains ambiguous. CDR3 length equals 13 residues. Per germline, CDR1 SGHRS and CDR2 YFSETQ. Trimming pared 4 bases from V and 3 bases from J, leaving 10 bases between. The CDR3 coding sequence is TGCGCCAGCAGCGACACTGACGACTATGGCTACACCTTC. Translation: CASSDTDDYGYTF.

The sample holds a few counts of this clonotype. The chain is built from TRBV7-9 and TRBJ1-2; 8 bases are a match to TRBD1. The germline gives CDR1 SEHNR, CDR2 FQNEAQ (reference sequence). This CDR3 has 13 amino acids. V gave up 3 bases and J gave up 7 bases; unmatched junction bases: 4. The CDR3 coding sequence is TGTGCCAGCAGCTTCAGGGGGCGAGGTGGCTACACCTTC. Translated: CASSFRGRGGYTF.

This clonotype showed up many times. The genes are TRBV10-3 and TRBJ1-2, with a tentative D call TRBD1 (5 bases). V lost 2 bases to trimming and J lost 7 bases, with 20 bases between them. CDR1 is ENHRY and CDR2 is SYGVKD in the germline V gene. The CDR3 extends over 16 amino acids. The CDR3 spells CAISEPGDPPTGGYTF. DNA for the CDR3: TGTGCCATCAGTGAGCCTGGGGACCCCCCGACGGGTGGCTACACCTTC.

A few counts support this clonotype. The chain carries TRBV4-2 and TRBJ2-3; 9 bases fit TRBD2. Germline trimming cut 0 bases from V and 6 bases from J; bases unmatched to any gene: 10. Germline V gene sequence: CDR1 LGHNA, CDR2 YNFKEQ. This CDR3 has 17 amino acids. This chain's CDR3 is CASSQEASGISGDTQYF. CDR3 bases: TGTGCCAGCAGCCAAGAGGCTAGCGGGATCTCCGGGGATACGCAGTATTTT.

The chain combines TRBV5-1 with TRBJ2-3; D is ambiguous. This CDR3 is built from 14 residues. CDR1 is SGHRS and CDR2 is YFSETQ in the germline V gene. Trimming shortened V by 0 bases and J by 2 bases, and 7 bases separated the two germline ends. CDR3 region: CASSLAQDTDTQYF. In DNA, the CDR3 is TGCGCCAGCAGCTTGGCCCAGGACACAGATACGCAGTATTTT.

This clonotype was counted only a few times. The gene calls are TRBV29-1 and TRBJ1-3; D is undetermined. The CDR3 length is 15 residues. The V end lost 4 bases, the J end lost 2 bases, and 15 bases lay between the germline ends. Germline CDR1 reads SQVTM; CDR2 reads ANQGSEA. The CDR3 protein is CSVAAGPGAGNTIYF. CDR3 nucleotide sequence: TGCAGCGTTGCTGCGGGCCCTGGGGCTGGAAACACCATATATTTT.

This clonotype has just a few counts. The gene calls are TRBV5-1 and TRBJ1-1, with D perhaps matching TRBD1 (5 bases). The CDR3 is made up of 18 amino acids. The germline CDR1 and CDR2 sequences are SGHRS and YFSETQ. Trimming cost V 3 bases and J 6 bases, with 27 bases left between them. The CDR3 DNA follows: TGCGCCAGCAGCTCGAGCGAAACATCCAGGGTCTCGGGGGCTGAAGCTTTCTTT. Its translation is CASSSSETSRVSGAEAFF.

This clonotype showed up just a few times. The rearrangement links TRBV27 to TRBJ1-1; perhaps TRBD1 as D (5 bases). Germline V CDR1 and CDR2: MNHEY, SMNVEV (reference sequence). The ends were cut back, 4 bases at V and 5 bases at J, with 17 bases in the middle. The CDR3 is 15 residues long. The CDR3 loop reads CASSSLGTFGTEAFF. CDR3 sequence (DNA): TGTGCCAGCAGTTCCCTCGGGACCTTCGGAACTGAAGCTTTCTTT.

The DNA for the CDR3 is TGCAGTGCTAGCGGAGAGGAGGAGACCCAGTACTTC. Protein: CSASGEEETQYF. The chain uses TRBV20-1 and TRBJ2-5; D gene uncertain. Germline V lookup: CDR1 DFQATT, CDR2 SNEGSKA (reference sequence). Trimming removed 3 bases at V and 5 bases at J, with 10 bases between. The CDR3 is 12 amino acids.

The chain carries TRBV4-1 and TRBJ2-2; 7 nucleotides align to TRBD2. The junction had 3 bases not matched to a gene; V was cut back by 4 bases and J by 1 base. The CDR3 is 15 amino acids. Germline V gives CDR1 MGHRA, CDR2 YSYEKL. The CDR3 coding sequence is TGCGCCAGCAGCCTCCTAGCGGTGAACACCGGGGAGCTGTTTTTT. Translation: CASSLLAVNTGELFF.

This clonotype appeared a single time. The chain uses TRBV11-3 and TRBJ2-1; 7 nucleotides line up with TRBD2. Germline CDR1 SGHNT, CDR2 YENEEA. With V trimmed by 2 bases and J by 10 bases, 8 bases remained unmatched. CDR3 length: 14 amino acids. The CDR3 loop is CASSLRSGTEEQFF. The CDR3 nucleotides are TGTGCCAGCAGCTTAAGGAGCGGGACGGAGGAGCAGTTCTTC.

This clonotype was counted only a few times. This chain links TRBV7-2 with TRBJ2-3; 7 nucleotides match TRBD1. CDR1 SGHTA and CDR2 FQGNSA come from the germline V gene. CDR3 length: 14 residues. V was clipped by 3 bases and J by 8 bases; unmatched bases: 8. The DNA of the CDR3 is TGTGCCAGCAGCTTTGTAGAGGGGGCGGGTACGCAGTATTTT. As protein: CASSFVEGAGTQYF.

Here the CDR3 reads CASSQAPGASSTDTQYF. The CDR3 DNA reads TGCGCCAGCAGCCAAGCCCCGGGGGCTTCTAGCACAGATACGCAGTATTTT. The rearrangement links TRBV4-1 to TRBJ2-3; D tentatively reads TRBD1 or TRBD2 (6 bases each). The V end was cut by 1 base, the J end by 0 bases, with 14 bases between. The CDR3 contains 17 residues. Germline V gives CDR1 MGHRA, CDR2 YSYEKL.

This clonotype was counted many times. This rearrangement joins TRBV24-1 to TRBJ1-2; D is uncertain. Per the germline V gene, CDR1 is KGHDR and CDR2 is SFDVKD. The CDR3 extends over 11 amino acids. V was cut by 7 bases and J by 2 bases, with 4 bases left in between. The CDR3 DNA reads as TGTGCCACCAGCGACAACTATGGCTACACCTTC. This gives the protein CATSDNYGYTF.

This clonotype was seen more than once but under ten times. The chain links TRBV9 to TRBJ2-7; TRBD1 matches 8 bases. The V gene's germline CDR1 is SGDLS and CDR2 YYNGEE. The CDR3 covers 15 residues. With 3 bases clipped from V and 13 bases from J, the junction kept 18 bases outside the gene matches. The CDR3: CASSDGTGFGGERYF. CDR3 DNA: TGTGCCAGCAGCGATGGGACAGGCTTCGGCGGTGAGAGATACTTC.